Described below is a single TCR beta chain sequence and its context. No antigen is known for it. These data come from a study of vaccination and CD4 T cells after COVID-19. Study in general: In the convalescent cohort, there were six males and four females, two of them Hispanic. Overlapping spike peptides from SARS-CoV-2, HCoV-NL63, HCoV-OC43 and HCoV-229E served to stimulate the cells. Findings and caveats of the study: Median roughly 86% of reactive clones detected in convalescent patients emerged only post-vaccination.

Sequenced with the Oncomine TCR Beta short-read assay was DNA taken from cultured CD4+ T cells. The authors extracted genomic DNA from cultured CD4+ T cells. MiXCR, run by TCRdb on the PCR reads, gives a single entry per CDR3 protein. Of about 16,000 distinct CDR3 sequences in the sample, 45% to 65% are singletons; the top ten hold around 30%. The treatment here: roughly ten-day PBMC culture with coronavirus spike peptide pools or control peptides (ViraFEST assay). Deletions cut 6 bases from V and 2 bases from J, with 17 bases between. CDR3 length: 16 residues. Germline V lookup: CDR1 KGHSH, CDR2 LQKENI.

This chain joins TRBV18 and TRBJ1-5; the D is unclear. The sequence was obtained from a human donor with COVID-19. This sample comprised cultured CD4+ T cells from blood, obtained after SARS-CoV-2 vaccination. This CDR3 reads CASSPEAPWGNQPQHF. DNA of the CDR3: TGTGCCAGCTCCCCAGAGGCGCCATGGGGCAATCAGCCCCAGCATTTT.